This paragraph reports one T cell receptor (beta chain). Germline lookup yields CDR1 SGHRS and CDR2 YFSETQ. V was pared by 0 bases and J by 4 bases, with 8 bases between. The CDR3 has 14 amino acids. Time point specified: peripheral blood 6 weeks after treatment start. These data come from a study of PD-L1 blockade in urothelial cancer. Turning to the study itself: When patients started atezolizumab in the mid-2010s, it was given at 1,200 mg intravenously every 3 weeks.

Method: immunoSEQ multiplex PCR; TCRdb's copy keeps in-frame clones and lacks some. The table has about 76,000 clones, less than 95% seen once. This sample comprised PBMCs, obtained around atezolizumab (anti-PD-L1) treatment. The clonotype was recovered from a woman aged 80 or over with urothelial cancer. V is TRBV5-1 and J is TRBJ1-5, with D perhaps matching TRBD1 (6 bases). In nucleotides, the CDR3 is TGCGCCAGCAGCTTGGGACAGGCTAATCAGCCCCAGCATTTT. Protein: CASSLGQANQPQHF.